The present TCR beta chain was sequenced within a study of CD8 T cells in Susac syndrome. This clonotype was observed once. The CDR3 is 14 residues long. Germline CDR1 DFQATT, CDR2 SNEGSKA (reference sequence). V shed 5 bases and J shed 8 bases, with 22 bases lying between them. Random hexamers were used to reverse transcribe an amount of about 0.5 to 1 ug RNA. Multiplex immunoSEQ PCR targeted 54 Vbeta and 13 Jbeta TCR beta segments. TCRdb recomputed calls from the immunoSEQ multiplex PCR reads with MiXCR, one row per CDR3 protein. Of about 140,000 distinct CDR3 sequences detected, around 96% appear once; the ten largest clones hold about 0.11%. In blood CD8+ and CD4+ T cells, TCR beta underwent sequencing. TEMRA cells were FACS-enriched, unlike CD8+ and CD4+ T cells, which were negatively isolated.

The chain is built from TRBV20-1 and TRBJ2-7; no clear D. This TCR derives from a human donor with multiple sclerosis. The sample taken for sequencing was CD4+ T cells from PBMCs. In DNA form, the CDR3 reads TGCAGTGCTCCGAAGACGGGTCCCGGCGATAAGCAGTACTTC. Its protein product is CSAPKTGPGDKQYF.